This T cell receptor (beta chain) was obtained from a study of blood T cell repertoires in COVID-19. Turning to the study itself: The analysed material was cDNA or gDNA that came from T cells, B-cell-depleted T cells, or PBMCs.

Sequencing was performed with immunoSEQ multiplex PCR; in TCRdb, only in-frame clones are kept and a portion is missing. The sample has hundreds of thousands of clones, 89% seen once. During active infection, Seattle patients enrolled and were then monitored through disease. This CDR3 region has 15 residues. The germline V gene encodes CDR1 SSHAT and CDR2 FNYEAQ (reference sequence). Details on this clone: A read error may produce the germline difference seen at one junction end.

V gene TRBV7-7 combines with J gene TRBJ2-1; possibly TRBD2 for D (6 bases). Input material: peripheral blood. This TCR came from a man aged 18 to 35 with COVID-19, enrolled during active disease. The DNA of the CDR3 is TGTGCTAGCAGCCCCGAGGACTACCCCTACAATGAGCAGTTCTTC. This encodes CASSPEDYPYNEQFF.